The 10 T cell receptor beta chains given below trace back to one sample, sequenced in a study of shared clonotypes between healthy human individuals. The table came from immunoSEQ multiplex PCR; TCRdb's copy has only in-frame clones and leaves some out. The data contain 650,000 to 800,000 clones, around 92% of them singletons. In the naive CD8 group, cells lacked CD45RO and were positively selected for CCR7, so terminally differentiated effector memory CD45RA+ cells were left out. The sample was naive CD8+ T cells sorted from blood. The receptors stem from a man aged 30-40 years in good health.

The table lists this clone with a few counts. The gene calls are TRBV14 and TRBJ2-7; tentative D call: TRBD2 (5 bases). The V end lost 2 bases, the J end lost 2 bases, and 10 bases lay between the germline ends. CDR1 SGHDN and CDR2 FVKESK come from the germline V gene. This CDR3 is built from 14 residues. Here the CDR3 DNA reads TGTGCCAGCAGCCAACGAGGGCTAGCCTACGAGCAGTACTTC. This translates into CASSQRGLAYEQYF.

Here the CDR3 DNA reads TGTGCCAGTAGTCCCCCCGCGGCCCGTTACAATGAGCAGTTCTTC. This gives the protein CASSPPAARYNEQFF. The chain carries TRBV19 and TRBJ2-1; D call uncertain. This CDR3 has 15 residues. The V end lost 5 bases, the J end lost 4 bases, and 15 bases lay between the germline ends. Germline V gene sequence: CDR1 LNHDA, CDR2 SQIVND (reference sequence).

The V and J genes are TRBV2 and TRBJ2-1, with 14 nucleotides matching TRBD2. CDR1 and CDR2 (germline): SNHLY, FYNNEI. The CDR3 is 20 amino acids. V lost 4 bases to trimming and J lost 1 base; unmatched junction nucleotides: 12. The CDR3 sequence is CASSVNFGTSGSNSYNEQFF. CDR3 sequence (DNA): TGTGCCAGCAGTGTTAATTTCGGGACTAGCGGGAGTAATTCCTACAATGAGCAGTTCTTC. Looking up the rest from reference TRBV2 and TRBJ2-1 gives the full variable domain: EPEVTQTPSHQVTQMGQEVILRCVPISNHLYFYWYRQILGQKVEFLVSFYNNEISEKSEIFDDQFSVERPDGSNFTLKIRSTKLEDSAMYFCASSVNFGTSGSNSYNEQFFGPGTRLTVL.

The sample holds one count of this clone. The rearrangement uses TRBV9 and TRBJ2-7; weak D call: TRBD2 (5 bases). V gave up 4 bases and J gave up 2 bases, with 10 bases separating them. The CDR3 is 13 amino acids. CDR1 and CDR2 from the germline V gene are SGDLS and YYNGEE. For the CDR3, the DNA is TGTGCCAGCAGCCCTTCCGGGACCTACGAGCAGTACTTC. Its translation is CASSPSGTYEQYF.

The CDR3 reads CASSMGTSGQETQYF. CDR3 in DNA: TGTGCCAGCAGTATGGGGACTAGCGGGCAAGAGACCCAGTACTTC. The chain has TRBV27 and TRBJ2-5; 12 positions match TRBD2. Per the germline V gene, CDR1 is MNHEY and CDR2 is SMNVEV (reference sequence). The ends lost 5 bases at V and 2 bases at J; junction bases unmatched: 3. This CDR3 has 15 amino acids.

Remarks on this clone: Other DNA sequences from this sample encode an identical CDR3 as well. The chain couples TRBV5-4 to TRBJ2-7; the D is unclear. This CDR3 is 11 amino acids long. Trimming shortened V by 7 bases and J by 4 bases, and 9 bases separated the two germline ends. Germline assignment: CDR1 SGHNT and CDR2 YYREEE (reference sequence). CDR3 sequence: CASGPTYEQYF. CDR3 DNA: TGTGCCAGCGGCCCCACTTACGAGCAGTACTTC.

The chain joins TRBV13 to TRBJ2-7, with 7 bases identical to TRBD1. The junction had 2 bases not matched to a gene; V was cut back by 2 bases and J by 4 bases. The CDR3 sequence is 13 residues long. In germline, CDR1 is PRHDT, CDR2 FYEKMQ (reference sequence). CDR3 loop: CASSLRGRYEQYF. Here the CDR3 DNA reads TGTGCCAGCAGCTTAAGGGGGCGTTACGAGCAGTACTTC.

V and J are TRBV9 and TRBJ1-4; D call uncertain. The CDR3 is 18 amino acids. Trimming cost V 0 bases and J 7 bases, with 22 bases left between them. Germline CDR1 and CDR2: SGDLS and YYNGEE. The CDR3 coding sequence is TGTGCCAGCAGCGTAGATCCAGAAGCCCCAGAAAGGCGTGAAAAACTGTTTTTT. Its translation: CASSVDPEAPERREKLFF.

CDR3 sequence (DNA): TGCGCCAGCAAAGGGACTAGCGGGAGGGGAGAGACCCAGTACTTC. It encodes CASKGTSGRGETQYF. The V gene is TRBV5-1, the J gene TRBJ2-5; 16 nucleotides match TRBD2. Per germline, CDR1 SGHRS and CDR2 YFSETQ. This CDR3 has 15 amino acids. V was pared by 6 bases and J by 4 bases, with 3 bases of the junction left unmatched.

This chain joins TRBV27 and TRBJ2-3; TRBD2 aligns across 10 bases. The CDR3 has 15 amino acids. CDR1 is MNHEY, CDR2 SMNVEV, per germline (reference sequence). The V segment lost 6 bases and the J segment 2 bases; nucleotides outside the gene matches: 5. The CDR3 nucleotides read TGTGCCAGCAGGATAGCGGGAGGCCTCACAGATACGCAGTATTTT. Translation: CASRIAGGLTDTQYF.